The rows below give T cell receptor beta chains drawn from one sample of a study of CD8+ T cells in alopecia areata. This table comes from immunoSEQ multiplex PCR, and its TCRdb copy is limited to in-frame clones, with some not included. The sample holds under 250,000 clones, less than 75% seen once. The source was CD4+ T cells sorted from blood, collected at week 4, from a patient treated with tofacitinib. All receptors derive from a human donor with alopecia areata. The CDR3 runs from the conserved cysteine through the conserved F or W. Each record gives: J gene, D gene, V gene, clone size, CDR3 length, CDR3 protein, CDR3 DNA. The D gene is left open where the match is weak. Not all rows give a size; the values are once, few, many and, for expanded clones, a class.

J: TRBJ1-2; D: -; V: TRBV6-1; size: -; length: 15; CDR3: CASSAGRGGFYGYTF; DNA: TGTGCCAGCAGCGCTGGACGGGGGGGGTTCTATGGCTACACCTTC
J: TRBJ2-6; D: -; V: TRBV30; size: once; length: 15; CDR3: CARNLRGAGANVLTF; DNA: TGTGCCCGGAACCTCCGAGGGGCTGGGGCCAACGTCCTGACTTTC
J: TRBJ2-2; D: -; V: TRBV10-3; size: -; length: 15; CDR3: CAISERPQDTGELFF; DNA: TGTGCCATCAGTGAGAGGCCCCAGGACACCGGGGAGCTGTTTTTT
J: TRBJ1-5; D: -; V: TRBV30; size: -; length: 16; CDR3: CAWSVRGGESNQPQHF; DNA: TGTGCCTGGAGTGTACGCGGGGGGGAAAGCAATCAGCCCCAGCATTTT
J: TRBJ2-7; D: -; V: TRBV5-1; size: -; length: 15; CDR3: CASSLGGDANVEQYF; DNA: TGCGCCAGCAGCCTGGGAGGTGACGCGAATGTGGAGCAGTACTTC
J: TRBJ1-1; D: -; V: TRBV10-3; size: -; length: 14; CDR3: CAIKVGGQGTEAFF; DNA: TGTGCCATCAAAGTTGGGGGTCAGGGGACTGAAGCTTTCTTT
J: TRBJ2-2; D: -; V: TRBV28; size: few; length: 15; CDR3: CASTFTGLNTGELFF; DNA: TGTGCCAGCACCTTTACAGGGCTGAACACCGGGGAGCTGTTTTTT
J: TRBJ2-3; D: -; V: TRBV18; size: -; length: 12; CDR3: CASSRSTDTQYF; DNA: TGTGCCAGCTCACGAAGCACAGATACGCAGTATTTT
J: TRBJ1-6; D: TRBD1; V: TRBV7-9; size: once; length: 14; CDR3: CASSSRDRNSPLHF; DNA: TGTGCCAGCAGCTCCCGGGACAGGAATTCACCCCTCCACTTT
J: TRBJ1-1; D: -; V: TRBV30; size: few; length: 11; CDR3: CAWGLQGEAFF; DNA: TGTGCCTGGGGATTACAGGGTGAAGCTTTCTTT
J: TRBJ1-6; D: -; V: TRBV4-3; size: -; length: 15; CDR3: CASSQAGGADSPLHF; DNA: TGCGCCAGCAGCCAAGCGGGGGGCGCGGATTCACCCCTCCACTTT
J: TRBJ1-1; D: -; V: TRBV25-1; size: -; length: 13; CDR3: CASSERASTEAFF; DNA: TGTGCCAGCAGTGAAAGGGCAAGCACTGAAGCTTTCTTT
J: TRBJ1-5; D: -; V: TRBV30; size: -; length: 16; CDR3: CAWSVRGGSSNQPQHF; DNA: TGTGCCTGGAGTGTACGGGGGGGATCTAGCAATCAGCCCCAGCATTTT
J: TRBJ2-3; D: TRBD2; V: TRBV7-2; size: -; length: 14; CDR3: CASSPRTSSDTQYF; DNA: TGTGCCAGCAGCCCGAGGACTAGTTCAGATACGCAGTATTTT
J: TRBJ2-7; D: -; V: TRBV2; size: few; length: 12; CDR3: CASGQGKHEQYF; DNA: TGTGCCAGCGGGCAGGGGAAACACGAGCAGTACTTC
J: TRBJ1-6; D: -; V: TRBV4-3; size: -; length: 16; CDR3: CASSQDWRAYNSPLHF; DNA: TGCGCCAGCAGCCAAGATTGGAGGGCCTATAATTCACCCCTCCACTTT
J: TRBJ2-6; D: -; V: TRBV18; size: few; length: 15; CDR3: CASRLSGSGANVLTF; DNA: TGTGCCAGCCGCCTTTCCGGCTCTGGGGCCAACGTCCTGACTTTC
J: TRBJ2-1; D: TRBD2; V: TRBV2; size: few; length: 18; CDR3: CASSDSGAAGGSYNEQFF; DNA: TGTGCCAGCAGTGACTCCGGCGCCGCGGGGGGCTCCTACAATGAGCAGTTCTTC
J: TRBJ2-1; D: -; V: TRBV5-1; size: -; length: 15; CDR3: CASSLQGTDYNEQFF; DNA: TGCGCCAGCAGCCTACAGGGTACGGATTACAATGAGCAGTTCTTC
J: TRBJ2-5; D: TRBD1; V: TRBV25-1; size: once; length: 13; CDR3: CASRDRVFETQYF; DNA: TGTGCCAGCAGGGACAGGGTCTTTGAGACCCAGTACTTC
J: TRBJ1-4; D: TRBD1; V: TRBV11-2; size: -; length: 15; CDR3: CASSFRGLTNEKLFF; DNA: TGTGCCAGCAGCTTCAGGGGGCTCACTAATGAAAAACTGTTTTTT
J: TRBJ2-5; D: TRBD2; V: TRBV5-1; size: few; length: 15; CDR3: CASSLAPGGAETQYF; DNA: TGCGCCAGCAGCTTGGCGCCGGGAGGGGCGGAGACCCAGTACTTC
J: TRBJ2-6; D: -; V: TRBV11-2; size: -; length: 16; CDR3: CASSLGLGPGANVLTF; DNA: TGTGCCAGCAGCTTAGGGCTGGGGCCTGGGGCCAACGTCCTGACTTTC
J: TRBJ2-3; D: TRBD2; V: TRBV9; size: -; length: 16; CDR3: CASSATSPHPADTQYF; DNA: TGTGCCAGCAGTGCGACTAGCCCGCATCCTGCAGATACGCAGTATTTT
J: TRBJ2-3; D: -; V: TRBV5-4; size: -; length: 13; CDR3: CASSGQSTDTQYF; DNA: TGTGCCAGCAGCGGACAGAGCACAGATACGCAGTATTTT